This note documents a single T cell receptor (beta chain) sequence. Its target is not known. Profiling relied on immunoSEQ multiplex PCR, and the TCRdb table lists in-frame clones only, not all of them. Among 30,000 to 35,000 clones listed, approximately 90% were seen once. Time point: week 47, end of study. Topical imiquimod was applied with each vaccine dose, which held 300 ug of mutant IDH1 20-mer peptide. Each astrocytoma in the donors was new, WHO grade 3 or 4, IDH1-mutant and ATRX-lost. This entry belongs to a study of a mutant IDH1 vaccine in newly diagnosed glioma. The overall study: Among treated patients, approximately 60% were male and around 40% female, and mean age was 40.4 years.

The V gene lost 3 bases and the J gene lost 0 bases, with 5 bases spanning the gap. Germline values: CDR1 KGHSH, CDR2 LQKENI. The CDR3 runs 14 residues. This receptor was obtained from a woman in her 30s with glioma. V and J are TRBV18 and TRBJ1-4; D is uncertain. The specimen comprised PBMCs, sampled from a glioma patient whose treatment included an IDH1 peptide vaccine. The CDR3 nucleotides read TGTGCCAGCTCACCTCCTGCAACTAATGAAAAACTGTTTTTT. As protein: CASSPPATNEKLFF.